This T cell receptor (beta chain) is drawn from a study of cytomegalovirus exposure and HLA in healthy donors. The PCR contained 60 Vbeta and 13 Jbeta primers. The assay was immunoSEQ multiplex PCR, and TCRdb's table has in-frame clones only and misses some. The repertoire holds tens of thousands of clones, with about 80% as singletons. Sequences were obtained from PBMCs. The receptor was isolated from a man in his fifties or sixties in good health and CMV-seropositive.

CDR3 region: CASNWDRGNTEAFF. In DNA, the CDR3 is TGTGCCAGCAACTGGGACAGGGGGAACACTGAAGCTTTCTTT. This chain connects TRBV2 to TRBJ1-1; 10 bases fit TRBD1. V shed 7 bases, J shed 1 base, and the junction held 3 bases outside the gene matches. This CDR3 has 14 residues. CDR1 is SNHLY, CDR2 FYNNEI, per germline.